Following are 6 T cell receptor beta chains from one sample sequenced in a study of blood T cells in healthy people across ages. A J-beta primer mix and a sample-barcoded 5' primer were used in a second PCR of roughly 6 to 12 cycles. Each CDR3 protein gets one entry after TCRdb re-called the 5' RACE reads with MiXCR. The table includes 1.5 million or so distinct CDR3 sequences, about 45% detected once. The specimen was blood. Receptors were obtained from a woman aged 18 to 35 in good health.

Only a few counts were recorded for this clonotype. V and J are TRBV12-3 or TRBV12-4 and TRBJ1-2, with no clear D. Trimming stripped 2 bases from V and 2 bases from J, with 6 bases between. The CDR3 contains 13 residues. CDR3 DNA sequence: TGTGCCAGCAGTTTAAACATAAACTATGGCTACACCTTC. As protein: CASSLNINYGYTF.

This clonotype showed up just once. V and J are TRBV24-1 and TRBJ2-1; D remains ambiguous. Deletions cut 5 bases from V and 8 bases from J, with 6 bases between. Germline loops: CDR1 KGHDR, CDR2 SFDVKD. The CDR3 length is 11 residues. The CDR3 DNA is TGTGCCACCAGTGTCCGGGATGAGCAGTTCTTC. Its protein is CATSVRDEQFF.

This clonotype was picked up a small number of times. The J gene is TRBJ1-2, the V gene TRBV29-1, with D uncertain. The CDR3 is 12 amino acids. The ends were cut back, 3 bases at V and 7 bases at J, with 12 bases in the middle. Germline V CDR1 and CDR2: SQVTM, ANQGSEA. CDR3 DNA: TGCAGCGTTGACAGTCTAAACGGTGGCTACACCTTC. Encoded protein: CSVDSLNGGYTF.

This clonotype was picked up one time. The chain couples TRBV27 to TRBJ2-2; D is perhaps TRBD1 or TRBD2 (7 bases each). V lost 8 bases and J 5 bases, leaving 24 bases between the germline ends. Germline assignment: CDR1 MNHEY and CDR2 SMNVEV (reference sequence). The CDR3 extends over 17 amino acids. CDR3 amino acids: CASASQGGRLLTGELFF. In DNA form, the CDR3 reads TGTGCCAGCGCCTCTCAGGGGGGGAGGCTTTTAACCGGGGAGCTGTTTTTT.

This clonotype has just a few counts. The CDR3, as DNA: TGTGCCAGCAGCCGGCCCATACAGTGGGACAGTGGGAACACTGAAGCTTTCTTT. Protein sequence: CASSRPIQWDSGNTEAFF. This rearrangement joins TRBV14 to TRBJ1-1; TRBD1 agrees at 7 bases. Unmatched junction bases numbered 15, after V lost 4 bases and J lost 1 base. There are 18 residues in the CDR3. CDR1 is SGHDN and CDR2 is FVKESK in the germline V gene.

This clonotype was seen a handful of times. The chain carries TRBV20-1 and TRBJ2-5; no reliable D call. This CDR3 has 13 residues. CDR1 is DFQATT and CDR2 is SNEGSKA in the germline V gene (reference sequence). As DNA, the CDR3 is TGCACTTTTCGGCACCCGTACCAAGAGACCCAGTACTTC. Its protein is CTFRHPYQETQYF.